The clone carrying this T cell receptor beta chain was seen more than once but under ten times. V was shortened by 0 bases and J by 0 bases, with 9 bases between the two germline ends. CDR3 length: 16 residues. Germline CDR1 is MGHRA and CDR2 is YSYEKL. Extracted from the samples, RNA was reverse transcribed into cDNA to serve as the sequencing template. Data came from immunoSEQ multiplex PCR; TCRdb stores just in-frame clones and leaves some out. Seen here are 95,000 to 100,000 clones, approximately 60% observed once, and the top ten hold 15%. Stated treatment: oral pan-JAK inhibitor, 5-10 mg twice daily. Lesional scalp punch biopsies and peripheral blood came from alopecia areata patients. The entry originates in a study of CD8+ T cells in alopecia areata. As for the study in general: Disease severity was quantified as SALT score of affected scalp area.

This TCR was recovered from a human donor with alopecia areata. The sample was CD8+ T cells sorted from blood, taken at week 4, from a patient treated with tofacitinib. The chain joins TRBV4-1 to TRBJ1-5; D uncertain. The chain's CDR3 is CASSQEPPNSNQPQHF. The CDR3 DNA follows: TGCGCCAGCAGCCAAGAGCCGCCGAATAGCAATCAGCCCCAGCATTTT.